A selection of T cell receptor beta chains follows, all from one sample in a study of T cells in Graves' hyperthyroidism and ophthalmopathy. TCRdb fed the multiplex PCR reads into MiXCR, producing one record per CDR3 protein. This table has 350,000 to 450,000 distinct CDR3 sequences, about 17% appearing once. Sequenced: blood. These receptors were taken from a woman younger than 45 with Graves' hyperthyroidism that later progressed to Graves' ophthalmopathy. Both conserved end residues are part of each CDR3. Fields, in order: clone size, V gene, J gene, D gene, CDR3 DNA, CDR3 protein. A D gene is named only where the DNA matches it firmly. The size of a clone is reported for some rows only, either as once, few or many, or as a class for expanded clones.

clone size: many; V gene: TRBV2; J gene: TRBJ2-3; D gene: TRBD1; CDR3 DNA: TGTGCCAGCCGTAGAGGTCCGGGACAGGGGGGATATACGCAGTATTTT; CDR3 protein: CASRRGPGQGGYTQYF
clone size: few; V gene: TRBV5-1; J gene: TRBJ2-1; D gene: TRBD2; CDR3 DNA: TGCGCCAGCAGCTTGCGACTAGCGGGAGGGGAGCAGTTCTTC; CDR3 protein: CASSLRLAGGEQFF
clone size: NA; V gene: TRBV29-1; J gene: TRBJ1-2; D gene: NA; CDR3 DNA: TGCAGCGTTGAAGTAGGGGGTACGGGCTACACCTTC; CDR3 protein: CSVEVGGTGYTF
clone size: few; V gene: TRBV6-2/TRBV6-3; J gene: TRBJ2-5; D gene: TRBD2; CDR3 DNA: TGTGCCAGCAGTTACTCGAGTTCCCGGGGGGGCCCAGAGACCCAGTACTTC; CDR3 protein: CASSYSSSRGGPETQYF
clone size: few; V gene: TRBV4-1; J gene: TRBJ2-5; D gene: TRBD1; CDR3 DNA: TGCGCCAGCAGCCAAGGGACGACAGGGGGGGGAGAGACCCAGTACTTC; CDR3 protein: CASSQGTTGGGETQYF
clone size: few; V gene: TRBV27; J gene: TRBJ2-1; D gene: TRBD1; CDR3 DNA: TGTGCCAGCAGTCCAAACAGGGGTAATCCTCTCTACAATGAGCAGTTCTTC; CDR3 protein: CASSPNRGNPLYNEQFF
clone size: many; V gene: TRBV5-1; J gene: TRBJ1-2; D gene: NA; CDR3 DNA: TGCGCCAGCAGCCCCGACGACTGGCGCTACACCTTC; CDR3 protein: CASSPDDWRYTF
clone size: many; V gene: TRBV28; J gene: TRBJ2-7; D gene: TRBD2; CDR3 DNA: TGTGCCAGCAGTTTAGCGGGAGTAGCTTACGAGCAGTACTTC; CDR3 protein: CASSLAGVAYEQYF
clone size: many; V gene: TRBV11-2; J gene: TRBJ1-3; D gene: NA; CDR3 DNA: TGTGCCAGCAGCTTAACGGGCGCGGGGTCTGGAAACACCATATATTTT; CDR3 protein: CASSLTGAGSGNTIYF
clone size: once; V gene: TRBV12-3/TRBV12-4; J gene: TRBJ1-5; D gene: NA; CDR3 DNA: TGTGCCAGCAGTTTTGCGTCGGGACCCGGGCAGCCCCAGCATTTT; CDR3 protein: CASSFASGPGQPQHF
clone size: many; V gene: TRBV28; J gene: TRBJ1-1; D gene: NA; CDR3 DNA: TGTGCCAGCAGTTTAGTCCCAGAGGGTGGCACTGAAGCTTTCTTT; CDR3 protein: CASSLVPEGGTEAFF
clone size: NA; V gene: TRBV7-2; J gene: TRBJ2-1; D gene: TRBD2; CDR3 DNA: TGTGCCAGCAGCTCACTAGCGGGAGGGAGTGAGCAGTTCTTC; CDR3 protein: CASSSLAGGSEQFF
clone size: many; V gene: TRBV7-8; J gene: TRBJ2-2; D gene: NA; CDR3 DNA: TGTGCCAGCAGCCTGAGTCGGACCGGGGAGCTGTTTTTT; CDR3 protein: CASSLSRTGELFF
clone size: many; V gene: TRBV28; J gene: TRBJ2-7; D gene: TRBD1; CDR3 DNA: TGTGCCAGCAGTCCGGGACAGGGCTACGAGCAGTACTTC; CDR3 protein: CASSPGQGYEQYF
clone size: NA; V gene: TRBV19; J gene: TRBJ2-1; D gene: NA; CDR3 DNA: TGTGCCAGTAGTCCGTTCGGTAATGAGCAGTTCTTC; CDR3 protein: CASSPFGNEQFF
clone size: many; V gene: TRBV4-1; J gene: TRBJ1-1; D gene: NA; CDR3 DNA: TGCGCCAGCAGCCACCCCCAGGGACTTAACACTGAAGCTTTCTTT; CDR3 protein: CASSHPQGLNTEAFF
clone size: many; V gene: TRBV12-3/TRBV12-4; J gene: TRBJ2-5; D gene: NA; CDR3 DNA: TGTGCCAGCAGTCTAGAAATTCAAGAGACCCAGTACTTC; CDR3 protein: CASSLEIQETQYF
clone size: many; V gene: TRBV12-3/TRBV12-4; J gene: TRBJ1-5; D gene: NA; CDR3 DNA: TGTGCCAGCAGTTTGGGACCGGGCGGCAATCAGCCCCAGCATTTT; CDR3 protein: CASSLGPGGNQPQHF
clone size: many; V gene: TRBV27; J gene: TRBJ2-7; D gene: NA; CDR3 DNA: TGTGCCAGCAGTTTATTAGGGGCACGGAGGAACGAGCAGTACTTC; CDR3 protein: CASSLLGARRNEQYF
clone size: few; V gene: TRBV5-4; J gene: TRBJ1-1; D gene: NA; CDR3 DNA: TGTGCCAGCAGCTCGGGAGAGAACACTGAAGCTTTCTTT; CDR3 protein: CASSSGENTEAFF
clone size: many; V gene: TRBV27; J gene: TRBJ1-2; D gene: TRBD1; CDR3 DNA: TGTGCCAGCAGCCGTGTCACAGGGGGATCCTCTGGTGGCTACACCTTC; CDR3 protein: CASSRVTGGSSGGYTF
clone size: many; V gene: TRBV5-1; J gene: TRBJ2-7; D gene: TRBD2; CDR3 DNA: TGCGCCAGCAGCTTGGTCCTAGCGGGAGGGAGGGAGCAGTACTTC; CDR3 protein: CASSLVLAGGREQYF
clone size: many; V gene: TRBV15; J gene: TRBJ2-7; D gene: TRBD2; CDR3 DNA: TGTGCCACCAGCAGGGCCGGCGGGAGCGACGAGCAGTACTTC; CDR3 protein: CATSRAGGSDEQYF
clone size: once; V gene: TRBV24-1; J gene: TRBJ1-1; D gene: NA; CDR3 DNA: TGTGCCACCAGTGATTTTGCCGACAGGGAAGCTTTCTTT; CDR3 protein: CATSDFADREAFF
clone size: NA; V gene: TRBV6-5; J gene: TRBJ2-7; D gene: NA; CDR3 DNA: TGTGCCAGCAGTTACTCGAGCTTGTTCGAGCAGTACTTC; CDR3 protein: CASSYSSLFEQYF
clone size: NA; V gene: TRBV11-2; J gene: TRBJ2-1; D gene: TRBD2; CDR3 DNA: TGTGCCAGCAGCTTTGGTGGGGCGGGAGGGGTTGAGGAGCAGTTCTTC; CDR3 protein: CASSFGGAGGVEEQFF
clone size: many; V gene: TRBV7-2; J gene: TRBJ2-3; D gene: NA; CDR3 DNA: TGTGCCAGCAGCTTAAGTAGTCTCACAGATACGCAGTATTTT; CDR3 protein: CASSLSSLTDTQYF
clone size: many; V gene: TRBV6-2/TRBV6-3; J gene: TRBJ2-5; D gene: TRBD2; CDR3 DNA: TGTGCCAGCAGTCTGGAGCGGGGGGGCGGGGAGACCCAGTACTTC; CDR3 protein: CASSLERGGGETQYF
clone size: few; V gene: TRBV5-8; J gene: TRBJ1-6; D gene: NA; CDR3 DNA: TGTGCCAGCAGCCCAGGATCAGCAACTCTGGATTCACCCCTCCACTTT; CDR3 protein: CASSPGSATLDSPLHF
clone size: NA; V gene: TRBV4-2; J gene: TRBJ1-5; D gene: TRBD1; CDR3 DNA: TGTGCCAGCAGCCAGACAGGGGATAGCAATCAGCCCCAGCATTTT; CDR3 protein: CASSQTGDSNQPQHF
clone size: many; V gene: TRBV12-3/TRBV12-4; J gene: TRBJ1-2; D gene: NA; CDR3 DNA: TGTGCCAGCAGTTTAGCGCACGACTATGGCTACACCTTC; CDR3 protein: CASSLAHDYGYTF
clone size: many; V gene: TRBV11-2; J gene: TRBJ2-7; D gene: TRBD2; CDR3 DNA: TGTGCCAGCAGCTTGGGGACTAGTACATCCGAGCAGTACTTC; CDR3 protein: CASSLGTSTSEQYF
clone size: many; V gene: TRBV15; J gene: TRBJ2-1; D gene: NA; CDR3 DNA: TGTGCCACCAGCAGAGATTGGCGGCCCCATTGGGAGCAGTTCTTC; CDR3 protein: CATSRDWRPHWEQFF
clone size: NA; V gene: TRBV29-1; J gene: TRBJ1-2; D gene: TRBD1; CDR3 DNA: TGCAGCGTTCCCCAGGGGGCGTTCTATGGCTACACCTTC; CDR3 protein: CSVPQGAFYGYTF
clone size: many; V gene: TRBV5-1; J gene: TRBJ1-2; D gene: NA; CDR3 DNA: TGCGCCAGCAGCTCTGTAATTCCGGACAGCCCGGGGGGCTACACCTTC; CDR3 protein: CASSSVIPDSPGGYTF
clone size: many; V gene: TRBV3-1; J gene: TRBJ2-7; D gene: NA; CDR3 DNA: TGTGCCAGCAGCCAAGGGGTCGCCAGCATCTACGAGCAGTACTTC; CDR3 protein: CASSQGVASIYEQYF
clone size: few; V gene: TRBV11-2; J gene: TRBJ2-1; D gene: NA; CDR3 DNA: TGTGCCAGCAGCTTAGTAGCAGGGGCAATTTGGGCGGGTGAGCAGTTCTTC; CDR3 protein: CASSLVAGAIWAGEQFF
clone size: NA; V gene: TRBV29-1; J gene: TRBJ1-1; D gene: NA; CDR3 DNA: TGCAGCGCCAAATCGGCCGACCCCGGGGACACTGAAGCTTTCTTT; CDR3 protein: CSAKSADPGDTEAFF
clone size: many; V gene: TRBV11-2; J gene: TRBJ2-1; D gene: NA; CDR3 DNA: TGTGCCAGCAGCTTAGCGGGAATTCCCTACAATGAGCAGTTCTTC; CDR3 protein: CASSLAGIPYNEQFF
clone size: NA; V gene: TRBV28; J gene: TRBJ1-6; D gene: NA; CDR3 DNA: TGTGCCAGCATCACGGGGGGGGGACTCCTCCACTTT; CDR3 protein: CASITGGGLLHF
clone size: many; V gene: TRBV10-2; J gene: TRBJ2-7; D gene: TRBD2; CDR3 DNA: TGCGCCAGCAGTGAGTCTAGCGGGGTCTACGAGCAGTACTTC; CDR3 protein: CASSESSGVYEQYF
clone size: NA; V gene: TRBV29-1; J gene: TRBJ2-5; D gene: NA; CDR3 DNA: TGCAGCGTTGGGACGGTGGGGTCACAAGAGACCCAGTACTTC; CDR3 protein: CSVGTVGSQETQYF
clone size: NA; V gene: TRBV11-2; J gene: TRBJ2-5; D gene: NA; CDR3 DNA: TGTGCCAGCAGCGCGGGCAGGCGGGGCCCAGTACCAGAAGAGACCCAGTACTTC; CDR3 protein: CASSAGRRGPVPEETQYF
clone size: few; V gene: TRBV15; J gene: TRBJ2-2; D gene: NA; CDR3 DNA: TGTGCCACCAGCAGAATGACATCGAGCGGAAACACCGGGGAGCTGTTTTTT; CDR3 protein: CATSRMTSSGNTGELFF
clone size: many; V gene: TRBV2; J gene: TRBJ2-5; D gene: NA; CDR3 DNA: TGTGCCAGCAATCGTAGGGGGGAGACCCAGTACTTC; CDR3 protein: CASNRRGETQYF
clone size: many; V gene: TRBV6-5; J gene: TRBJ1-2; D gene: NA; CDR3 DNA: TGTGCCAGCAGTTACCCCCAGTCCTTAGATGGCTACACCTTC; CDR3 protein: CASSYPQSLDGYTF
clone size: many; V gene: TRBV6-5; J gene: TRBJ2-2; D gene: TRBD2; CDR3 DNA: TGTGCCAGCAGTTACTTAGCGGGGGGGCCCTTCACCGGGGAGCTGTTTTTT; CDR3 protein: CASSYLAGGPFTGELFF
clone size: NA; V gene: TRBV27; J gene: TRBJ1-1; D gene: TRBD1; CDR3 DNA: TGTGCCAGCAGTTCGGGACAGGCTAACACTGAAGCTTTCTTT; CDR3 protein: CASSSGQANTEAFF
clone size: many; V gene: TRBV28; J gene: TRBJ1-2; D gene: TRBD1; CDR3 DNA: TGTGCCAGCAGTCCCCCGGGACAGTACTGGGAGGGCTACACCTTC; CDR3 protein: CASSPPGQYWEGYTF
clone size: many; V gene: TRBV6-5; J gene: TRBJ2-7; D gene: NA; CDR3 DNA: TGTGCCAGCAGTTACTCAGGCCCGGGGCCCTACGAGCAGTACTTC; CDR3 protein: CASSYSGPGPYEQYF
clone size: NA; V gene: TRBV7-9; J gene: TRBJ1-1; D gene: NA; CDR3 DNA: TGTGCCAGCAGCGGCAGCAGGGCTGAAGCTTTCTTT; CDR3 protein: CASSGSRAEAFF
clone size: NA; V gene: TRBV2; J gene: TRBJ2-2; D gene: NA; CDR3 DNA: TGTGCCAGCGCGAAATTGACATCCTACCTCACCGGGGAGCTGTTTTTT; CDR3 protein: CASAKLTSYLTGELFF